The sequence of this T cell receptor beta chain was determined in a study of T cell responses to AZD1222 COVID-19 vaccine. The study's findings and limits: Donor demographics were predominantly white British with a female majority; clonal diversity may be underestimated. CD4 TCRs covered the whole spike, strongest at regions 160-218 and 743-854.

Sequencing was performed with immunoSEQ multiplex PCR; in TCRdb, only in-frame clones are kept and a portion is missing. The data contain about 130,000 clones, approximately 85% of them singletons. A remark on this clone: What it binds is not known.

The V segment lost 2 bases and the J segment 3 bases; nucleotides outside the gene matches: 5. The CDR3 is 15 residues long. CDR1 and CDR2 from the germline V gene are GTSNPN and SVGIG (reference sequence). The chain recombines TRBV30 with TRBJ1-3, with 9 bases matching TRBD1. The source of this sequence is an adult in good health. The sequencing here drew on peripheral blood, taken on day 0 of AZD1222 vaccination. The CDR3 sequence: CAWSPGQGYGNTIYF. The CDR3 DNA follows: TGTGCCTGGAGTCCGGGACAGGGTTATGGAAACACCATATATTTT.